These T cell receptor beta chains were read from a single sample in a study of T cell responses to AZD1222 COVID-19 vaccine. TCRdb's copy holds only in-frame clones and misses some; the assay was immunoSEQ multiplex PCR. The table has 150,000 to 250,000 clones, roughly 92% seen once. The starting material was peripheral blood, obtained 28 days after the second AZD1222 dose. These receptors were obtained from an adult who received the AZD1222 COVID-19 vaccine. CDR3s include the opening cysteine and the closing phenylalanine or tryptophan. The D gene is left open where the match is weak. The size field is filled for only some rows; it gives once, few, many or a size class.

D gene: NA; clone size: NA; J gene: TRBJ1-2; V gene: TRBV30; CDR3 protein: CAWRVGTNYGYTF; CDR3 DNA: TGTGCCTGGAGAGTAGGCACGAACTATGGCTACACCTTC
D gene: TRBD2; clone size: once; J gene: TRBJ2-5; V gene: TRBV30; CDR3 protein: CAWSAPRTSGRSYQETQYF; CDR3 DNA: TGTGCCTGGAGTGCCCCAAGGACTAGCGGGAGATCGTACCAAGAGACCCAGTACTTC
D gene: NA; clone size: once; J gene: TRBJ1-5; V gene: TRBV28; CDR3 protein: CASEGGGGSSNQPQHF; CDR3 DNA: TGTGCCAGCGAGGGCGGGGGCGGAAGTAGCAATCAGCCCCAGCATTTT
D gene: NA; clone size: once; J gene: TRBJ2-5; V gene: TRBV24-1; CDR3 protein: CATSDMGGETQYF; CDR3 DNA: TGTGCCACCAGTGATATGGGCGGAGAGACCCAGTACTTC
D gene: NA; clone size: NA; J gene: TRBJ1-3; V gene: TRBV7-9; CDR3 protein: CASSLGQGSTIYF; CDR3 DNA: TGTGCCAGCAGCTTAGGGCAGGGGAGCACCATATATTTT
D gene: NA; clone size: NA; J gene: TRBJ2-5; V gene: TRBV9; CDR3 protein: CASSTDAQETQYF; CDR3 DNA: TGTGCCAGCAGCACTGACGCACAAGAGACCCAGTACTTC
D gene: NA; clone size: NA; J gene: TRBJ2-5; V gene: TRBV4-2; CDR3 protein: CASSQSLDRHLETQYF; CDR3 DNA: TGTGCCAGCAGCCAATCCCTAGACAGGCATTTAGAGACCCAGTACTTC
D gene: NA; clone size: NA; J gene: TRBJ1-2; V gene: TRBV6-5; CDR3 protein: CASRQATESNYGYTF; CDR3 DNA: TGTGCCAGCAGACAGGCCACGGAATCTAACTATGGCTACACCTTC
D gene: NA; clone size: NA; J gene: TRBJ1-2; V gene: TRBV2; CDR3 protein: CASSEQGLNYGYTF; CDR3 DNA: TGTGCCAGCAGTGAGCAGGGACTTAACTATGGCTACACCTTC
D gene: NA; clone size: NA; J gene: TRBJ2-3; V gene: TRBV28; CDR3 protein: CASTLSGSGSTDTQYF; CDR3 DNA: TGTGCCAGCACCCTGAGCGGTAGCGGCTCCACAGATACGCAGTATTTT
D gene: TRBD1; clone size: NA; J gene: TRBJ1-5; V gene: TRBV28; CDR3 protein: CASRFPGQVNQPQHF; CDR3 DNA: TGTGCCAGCAGGTTCCCGGGACAGGTGAATCAGCCCCAGCATTTT
D gene: NA; clone size: NA; J gene: TRBJ1-5; V gene: TRBV7-8; CDR3 protein: CVSRSTGGGYNQPQHF; CDR3 DNA: TGTGTCAGCAGGTCAACGGGAGGGGGTTATAATCAGCCCCAGCATTTT
D gene: TRBD2; clone size: NA; J gene: TRBJ2-3; V gene: TRBV3-1/TRBV3-2; CDR3 protein: CASSQRTSGRPRTDTQYF; CDR3 DNA: TGTGCCAGCAGCCAGAGGACTAGCGGGAGGCCCCGCACAGATACGCAGTATTTT
D gene: TRBD2; clone size: NA; J gene: TRBJ2-1; V gene: TRBV13; CDR3 protein: CASSPRGTSGRYEQFF; CDR3 DNA: TGTGCCAGCAGCCCAAGAGGGACTAGCGGTCGATATGAGCAGTTCTTC
D gene: NA; clone size: NA; J gene: TRBJ2-4; V gene: TRBV7-9; CDR3 protein: CASSLVPGGQYF; CDR3 DNA: TGTGCCAGCAGCTTAGTGCCCGGCGGTCAGTACTTC
D gene: NA; clone size: NA; J gene: TRBJ2-2; V gene: TRBV7-9; CDR3 protein: CASSSTWASGELFF; CDR3 DNA: TGTGCCAGCAGCTCTACCTGGGCGTCCGGGGAGCTGTTTTTT
D gene: NA; clone size: NA; J gene: TRBJ2-5; V gene: TRBV6-5; CDR3 protein: CASSTQETQYF; CDR3 DNA: TGTGCCAGCAGTACACAAGAGACCCAGTACTTC
D gene: NA; clone size: NA; J gene: TRBJ1-2; V gene: TRBV6-5; CDR3 protein: CASSMSRGGYTF; CDR3 DNA: TGTGCCAGCAGCATGTCGAGAGGGGGCTACACCTTC
D gene: NA; clone size: few; J gene: TRBJ2-1; V gene: TRBV5-8; CDR3 protein: CASKPGSRYNEQFF; CDR3 DNA: TGTGCCAGCAAGCCGGGGAGTCGCTACAATGAGCAGTTCTTC
D gene: TRBD2; clone size: NA; J gene: TRBJ2-7; V gene: TRBV7-6; CDR3 protein: CASSPLAGGNYEQYF; CDR3 DNA: TGTGCCAGCAGCCCACTAGCGGGAGGGAACTACGAGCAGTACTTC